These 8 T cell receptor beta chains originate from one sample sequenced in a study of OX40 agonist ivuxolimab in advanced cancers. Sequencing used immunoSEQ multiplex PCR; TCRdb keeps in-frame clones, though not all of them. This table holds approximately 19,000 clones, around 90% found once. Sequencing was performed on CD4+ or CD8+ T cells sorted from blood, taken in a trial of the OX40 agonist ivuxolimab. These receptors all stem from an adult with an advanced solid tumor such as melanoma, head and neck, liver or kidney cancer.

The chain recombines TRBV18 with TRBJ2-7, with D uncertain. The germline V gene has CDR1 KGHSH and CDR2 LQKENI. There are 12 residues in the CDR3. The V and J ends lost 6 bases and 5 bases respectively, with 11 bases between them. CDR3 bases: TGTGCCAGCTCGCCGGCAGTCAACGAGCAGTACTTC. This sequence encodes CASSPAVNEQYF.

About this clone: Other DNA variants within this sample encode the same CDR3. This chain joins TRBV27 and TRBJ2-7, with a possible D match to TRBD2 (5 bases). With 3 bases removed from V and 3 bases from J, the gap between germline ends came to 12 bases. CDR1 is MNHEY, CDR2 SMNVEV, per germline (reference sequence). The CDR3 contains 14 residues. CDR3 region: CASSFGLAGYEQYF. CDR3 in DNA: TGTGCCAGCAGTTTTGGGCTAGCAGGCTACGAGCAGTACTTC.

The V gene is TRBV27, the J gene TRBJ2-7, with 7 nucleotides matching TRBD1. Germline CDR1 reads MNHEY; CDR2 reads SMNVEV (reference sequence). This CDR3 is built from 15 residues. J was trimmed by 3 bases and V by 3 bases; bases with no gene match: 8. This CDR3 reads CASSLGTASIYEQYF. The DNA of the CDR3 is TGTGCCAGCAGTTTGGGGACAGCTTCCATCTACGAGCAGTACTTC.

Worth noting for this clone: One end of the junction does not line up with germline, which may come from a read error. Here the CDR3 reads CASSIAGVDGELFF. DNA of the CDR3: TGTGCCAGCAGCATAGCGGGAGTGGACGGGGAGCTGTTTTTT. The V and J genes are TRBV7-9 and TRBJ2-2; 9 bases agree with TRBD2. From germline, CDR1 is SEHNR and CDR2 FQNEAQ (reference sequence). This CDR3 region has 14 residues.

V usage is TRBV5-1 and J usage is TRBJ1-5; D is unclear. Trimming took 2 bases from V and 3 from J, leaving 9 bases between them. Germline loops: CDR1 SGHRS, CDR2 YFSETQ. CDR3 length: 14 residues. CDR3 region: CASSFTGSNQPQHF. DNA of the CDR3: TGCGCCAGCAGCTTTACGGGTTCCAATCAGCCCCAGCATTTT.

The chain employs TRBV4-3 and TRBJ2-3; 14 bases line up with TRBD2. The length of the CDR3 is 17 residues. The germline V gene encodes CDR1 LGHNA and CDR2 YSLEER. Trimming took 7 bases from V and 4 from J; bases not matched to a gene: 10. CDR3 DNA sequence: TGCGCCAGCAATCCGGGACTAGCGGGAGTAGGACCAGATACGCAGTATTTT. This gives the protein CASNPGLAGVGPDTQYF.

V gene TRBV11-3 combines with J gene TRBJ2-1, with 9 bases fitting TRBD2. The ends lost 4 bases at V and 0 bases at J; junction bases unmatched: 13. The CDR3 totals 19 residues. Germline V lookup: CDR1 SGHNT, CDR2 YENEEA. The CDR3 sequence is CASSSTYGLASISYNEQFF. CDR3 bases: TGTGCCAGCAGCTCAACCTATGGACTAGCGTCTATCTCCTACAATGAGCAGTTCTTC.

The CDR3: CASSYGGTYEQYF. The CDR3 nucleotides read TGTGCCAGCAGCTATGGGGGAACCTACGAGCAGTACTTC. The rearrangement links TRBV7-9 to TRBJ2-7; TRBD1 or TRBD2 may be the D gene (5 bases each). There are 13 residues in the CDR3. Germline V gene lookup returns CDR1 SEHNR and CDR2 FQNEAQ (reference sequence). V gave up 4 bases and J gave up 2 bases, with 9 bases separating them.